This T cell receptor beta chain emerged from a study of cytomegalovirus exposure and HLA in healthy donors. Study-level points and caveats: A later analysis linked about 17,000 TCR beta sequences to HLA alleles at 0.05 false discovery rate. On later analysis, the bulk of CMV-associated TCR beta chains appeared to be HLA-restricted. Researchers counted around 180 TCR beta chains as cytomegalovirus-associated.

Amplification used 60 Vbeta primers and 13 Jbeta primers. TCRdb's copy holds only in-frame clones and misses some; the assay was immunoSEQ multiplex PCR. This sample has 90,000 to 100,000 clones; 80% occur once, and the top ten carry 2%. Turning to this clone: Antigen: not known.

Germline V gives CDR1 SNHLY, CDR2 FYNNEI. Trimming shortened V by 7 bases and J by 5 bases, and 12 bases separated the two germline ends. This CDR3 contains 13 residues. V gene TRBV2 combines with J gene TRBJ1-5; unclear D gene. The sequenced sample consisted of PBMCs. The TCR sequence derives from a man aged 18-30 years in good health and CMV-seronegative. The CDR3 region is CASKFTADQPQHF. As DNA, the CDR3 is TGTGCCAGCAAGTTCACAGCAGATCAGCCCCAGCATTTT.